What follows describes a single TCR beta chain. The sample originates from a study of blood T cell repertoires in COVID-19. Study-wide background: Whether acute or convalescent, the COVID-19 samples came from the United States, Italy and Spain. T cells, B-cell-depleted T cells, or PBMCs supplied cDNA or gDNA.

The length of the CDR3 is 15 residues. From germline, CDR1 is SGHNT and CDR2 YYREEE (reference sequence). The V segment lost 0 bases and the J segment 5 bases; nucleotides outside the gene matches: 5. This table comes from immunoSEQ multiplex PCR, and its TCRdb copy is limited to in-frame clones, with some not included. The repertoire has 70,000 or so clones, about 85% of them found once; the top ten carry less than 3%. The sample was peripheral blood. This sequence originates from an elderly man with acute or convalescent COVID-19. V and J are TRBV5-4 and TRBJ2-1; 7 bases map to TRBD2. The CDR3 region has the DNA TGTGCCAGCAGCTTGGTCCCTAGCGGTGACAATGAGCAGTTCTTC. Its translation: CASSLVPSGDNEQFF.